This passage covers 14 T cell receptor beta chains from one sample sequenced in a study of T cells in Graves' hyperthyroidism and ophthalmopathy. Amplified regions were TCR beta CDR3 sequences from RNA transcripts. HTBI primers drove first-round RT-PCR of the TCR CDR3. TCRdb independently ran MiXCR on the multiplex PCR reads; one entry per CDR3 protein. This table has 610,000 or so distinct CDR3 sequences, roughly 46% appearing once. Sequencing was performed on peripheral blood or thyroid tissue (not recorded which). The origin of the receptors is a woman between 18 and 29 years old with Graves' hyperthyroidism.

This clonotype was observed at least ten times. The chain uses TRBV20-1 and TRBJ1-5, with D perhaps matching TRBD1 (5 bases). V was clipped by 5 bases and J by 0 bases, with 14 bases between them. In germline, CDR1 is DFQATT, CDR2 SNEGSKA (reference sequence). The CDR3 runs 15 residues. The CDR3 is CSAATGHISNQPQHF. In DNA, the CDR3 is TGCAGTGCTGCTACTGGACATATTAGCAATCAGCCCCAGCATTTT.

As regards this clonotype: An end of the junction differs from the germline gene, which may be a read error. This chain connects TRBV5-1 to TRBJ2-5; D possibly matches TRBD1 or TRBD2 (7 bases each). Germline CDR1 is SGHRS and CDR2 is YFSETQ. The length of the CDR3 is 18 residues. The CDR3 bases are TGTGCCAGCAGTGACCAGGCGGGAGCTGCCCCAGGGGGAGAGACCCAGTACTTC. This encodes CASSDQAGAAPGGETQYF.

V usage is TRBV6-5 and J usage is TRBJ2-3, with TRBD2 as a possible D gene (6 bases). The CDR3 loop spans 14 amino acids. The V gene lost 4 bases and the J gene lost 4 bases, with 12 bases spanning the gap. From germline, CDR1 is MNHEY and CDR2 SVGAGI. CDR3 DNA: TGTGCCAGCAGTTCTGCTAGCGAGGCAGATACGCAGTATTTT. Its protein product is CASSSASEADTQYF.

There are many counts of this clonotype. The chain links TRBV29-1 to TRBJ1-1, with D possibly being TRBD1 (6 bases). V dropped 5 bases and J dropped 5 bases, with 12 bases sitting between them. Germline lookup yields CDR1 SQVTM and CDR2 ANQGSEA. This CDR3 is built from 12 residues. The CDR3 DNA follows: TGCAGCGTTCGGGGGCTGGGAACTGAAGCTTTCTTT. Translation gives CSVRGLGTEAFF.

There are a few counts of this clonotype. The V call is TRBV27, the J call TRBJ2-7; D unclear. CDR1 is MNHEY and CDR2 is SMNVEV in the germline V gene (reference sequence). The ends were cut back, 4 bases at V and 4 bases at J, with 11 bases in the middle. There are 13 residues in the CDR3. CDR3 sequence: CASSSFPSYEQYF. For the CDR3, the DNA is TGTGCCAGCAGTTCATTTCCCTCGTACGAGCAGTACTTC.

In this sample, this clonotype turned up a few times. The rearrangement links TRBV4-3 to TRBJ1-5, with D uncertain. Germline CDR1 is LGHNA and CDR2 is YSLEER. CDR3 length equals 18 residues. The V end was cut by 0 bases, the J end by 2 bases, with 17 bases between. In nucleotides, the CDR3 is TGCGCCAGCAGCCAAGATGTGTCCGGGGTCGGGGGCAATCAGCCCCAGCATTTT. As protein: CASSQDVSGVGGNQPQHF.

The CDR3 DNA follows: TGCAGTGCGGGAGGCGGGACCGGGGTAGATGAGACCCAGTACTTC. This translates into CSAGGGTGVDETQYF. The chain joins TRBV20-1 to TRBJ2-5; tentatively, D is TRBD2 (6 bases). CDR3 length: 15 residues. Germline CDR1 DFQATT, CDR2 SNEGSKA (reference sequence). V lost 6 bases, J lost 5 bases, and 22 bases lay in between.

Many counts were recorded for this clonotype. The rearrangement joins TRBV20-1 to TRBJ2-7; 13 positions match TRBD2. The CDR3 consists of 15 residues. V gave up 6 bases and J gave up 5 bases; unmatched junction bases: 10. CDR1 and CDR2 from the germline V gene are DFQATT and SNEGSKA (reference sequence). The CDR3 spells CSAETGTSGINEQYF. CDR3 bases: TGCAGTGCGGAGACCGGGACTAGCGGGATTAACGAGCAGTACTTC.

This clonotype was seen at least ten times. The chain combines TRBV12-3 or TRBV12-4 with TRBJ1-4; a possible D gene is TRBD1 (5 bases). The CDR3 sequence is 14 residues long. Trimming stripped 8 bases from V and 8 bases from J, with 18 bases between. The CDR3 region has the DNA TGTGCCAGCGGTTGGGGCAACCCCCCGGAAAAACTGTTTTTT. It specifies CASGWGNPPEKLFF.

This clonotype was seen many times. The chain's CDR3 is CASSHGTAFRDEQYF. The CDR3 DNA reads as TGCGCCAGCAGCCACGGGACTGCGTTTCGCGACGAGCAGTACTTC. The rearrangement joins TRBV4-3 to TRBJ2-7; the D gene is possibly TRBD2 (6 bases). Between the trimmed V and J ends, which lost 3 bases and 5 bases, there was a span of 17 bases. The V gene's germline CDR1 is LGHNA and CDR2 YSLEER. This CDR3 spans 15 amino acids.

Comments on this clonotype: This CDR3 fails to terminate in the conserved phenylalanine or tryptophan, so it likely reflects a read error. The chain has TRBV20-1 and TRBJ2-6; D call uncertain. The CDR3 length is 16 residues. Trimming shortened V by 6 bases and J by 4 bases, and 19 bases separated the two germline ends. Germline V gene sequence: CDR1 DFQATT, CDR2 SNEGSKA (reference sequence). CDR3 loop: CSATPRPSRGANVLTS. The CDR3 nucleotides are TGCAGTGCAACGCCCCGACCTTCCCGAGGGGCCAACGTCCTGACTTCC.

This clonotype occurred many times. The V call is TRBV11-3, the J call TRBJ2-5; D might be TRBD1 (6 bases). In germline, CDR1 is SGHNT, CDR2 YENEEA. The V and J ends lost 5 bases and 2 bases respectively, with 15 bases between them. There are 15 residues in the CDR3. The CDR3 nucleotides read TGTGCCAGCAGCCAAATGACAGGTGTTCAAGAGACCCAGTACTTC. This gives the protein CASSQMTGVQETQYF. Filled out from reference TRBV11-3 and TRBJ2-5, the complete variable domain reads EAGVVQSPRYKIIEKKQPVAFWCNPISGHNTLYWYLQNLGQGPELLIRYENEEAVDDSQLPKDRFSAERLKGVDSTLKIQPAELGDSAVYLCASSQMTGVQETQYFGPGTRLLVL.

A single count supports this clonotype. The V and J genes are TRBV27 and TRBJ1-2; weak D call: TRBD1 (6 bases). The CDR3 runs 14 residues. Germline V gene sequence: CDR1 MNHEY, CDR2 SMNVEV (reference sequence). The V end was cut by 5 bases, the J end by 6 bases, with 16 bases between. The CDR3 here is CASSTSDRLHGYTF. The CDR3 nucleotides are TGTGCCAGCAGTACCTCCGACAGGTTACATGGCTACACCTTC.

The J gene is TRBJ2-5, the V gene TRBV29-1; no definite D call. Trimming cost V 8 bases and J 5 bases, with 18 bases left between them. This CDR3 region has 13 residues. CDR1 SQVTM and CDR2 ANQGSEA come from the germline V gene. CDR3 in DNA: TGCAGCTTGTGGCTTCTCCAGGCGGAGACCCAGTACTTC. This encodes CSLWLLQAETQYF.